This passage covers 14 T cell receptor beta chains from one sample sequenced in a study of blood T cell repertoires in COVID-19. Produced via immunoSEQ multiplex PCR; TCRdb's table is partial and in-frame only. The sample consists of fewer than 400,000 clones, 92% of them appearing once. Sequencing was carried out using PBMCs or T cells enriched from blood (not recorded which). All receptors derive from a woman younger than 45 who had recovered from COVID-19.

This clone was counted once. The J gene is TRBJ2-7, the V gene TRBV28; the D gene is possibly TRBD1 (5 bases). This CDR3 spans 12 amino acids. V was trimmed by 4 bases and J by 6 bases, leaving 10 bases between them. CDR1 and CDR2 from the germline V gene are MDHEN and SYDVKM. CDR3 protein: CASSSQVTEQYF. Written as DNA, the CDR3 is TGTGCCAGCAGTTCACAGGTAACCGAGCAGTACTTC.

The V call is TRBV27, the J call TRBJ2-7; no clear D. Looked up from germline, CDR1 is MNHEY and CDR2 is SMNVEV (reference sequence). V gave up 5 bases and J gave up 1 base, with 12 bases separating them. This CDR3 has 14 amino acids. As DNA, the CDR3 is TGTGCCAGCAGTCCACTGATAGTTTCCTACGAGCAGTACTTC. The encoded protein is CASSPLIVSYEQYF.

The chain couples TRBV27 to TRBJ2-5, with D tentatively TRBD2 (7 bases). The V end was cut by 0 bases, the J end by 5 bases, with 13 bases between. The CDR3 totals 15 residues. Looked up from germline, CDR1 is MNHEY and CDR2 is SMNVEV (reference sequence). The DNA for the CDR3 is TGTGCCAGCAGTTTATCGCGGGGGCGCCAGGAGACCCAGTACTTC. Its translation is CASSLSRGRQETQYF.

About this clone: Mismatch with germline at one junction end may stem from a read error. This chain connects TRBV4-3 to TRBJ2-6; possibly TRBD2 for D (6 bases). CDR1 LGHNA and CDR2 YSLEER come from the germline V gene. The CDR3 sequence is 18 residues long. CDR3 in DNA: TGCGCCAGCAGCAAAGACGGAGGGTTCTCCTTTGGGGCCAACGTCCTGACTTTC. Its protein product is CASSKDGGFSFGANVLTF.

In its sample, this clone was seen once. This CDR3 reads CASSNNYSNTEAFF. CDR3 coding DNA: TGTGCCAGCAGCAATAATTATTCGAACACTGAAGCTTTCTTT. The chain combines TRBV21-1 with TRBJ1-1. TRBV21-1 is noted as a pseudogene. The CDR3 runs 14 residues.

The genes are TRBV5-4 and TRBJ2-1, with 8 positions matching TRBD2. With 6 bases clipped from V and 3 bases from J, the junction kept 11 bases outside the gene matches. The CDR3 consists of 16 residues. Per the germline V gene, CDR1 is SGHNT and CDR2 is YYREEE (reference sequence). The CDR3 sequence is CASNLNLAGGYNEQFF. The DNA of the CDR3 is TGTGCCAGCAACCTTAATCTAGCGGGTGGCTACAATGAGCAGTTCTTC.

The chain joins TRBV19 to TRBJ2-7; 8 bases map to TRBD2. Per germline, CDR1 LNHDA and CDR2 SQIVND (reference sequence). CDR3 length: 16 amino acids. V shed 1 base and J 4 bases; nucleotides not matched to a gene: 9. The CDR3 DNA follows: TGTGCCAGTAGTATAGGCCCTAGCGGGTTCTCTTACGAGCAGTACTTC. Translating it yields CASSIGPSGFSYEQYF.

The chain joins TRBV2 to TRBJ1-1, with 9 bases aligning to TRBD1. The V gene's germline CDR1 is SNHLY and CDR2 FYNNEI. With V trimmed by 6 bases and J by 4 bases, 9 bases remained unmatched. This CDR3 has 15 amino acids. As DNA, the CDR3 is TGTGCCAGCAGGGAAAGACAGGGGGGGGGCACTGAAGCTTTCTTT. As protein: CASRERQGGGTEAFF.

This clone is a singleton in its sample. The rearrangement joins TRBV18 to TRBJ2-5; D not resolved. The CDR3 spans 13 residues. Per germline, CDR1 KGHSH and CDR2 LQKENI. V was clipped by 8 bases and J by 1 base, with 11 bases between them. CDR3 protein: CASQTSVQETQYF. The CDR3 DNA reads TGTGCCAGCCAGACATCCGTCCAAGAGACCCAGTACTTC.

This clone was found once. The V and J genes are TRBV2 and TRBJ2-5, with TRBD2 matching 9 bases. The CDR3 runs to 13 residues. The trim removed 6 bases at V and 10 bases at J, leaving 9 bases unmatched. CDR1 is SNHLY, CDR2 FYNNEI, per germline. The CDR3 reads CASRSSGTAGQYF. CDR3 DNA: TGTGCCAGCAGATCTAGCGGGACGGCAGGCCAGTACTTC.

This chain connects TRBV11-3 to TRBJ2-4; the D gene is possibly TRBD1 (6 bases). Germline CDR1 is SGHNT and CDR2 is YENEEA. The length of the CDR3 is 13 residues. Trimming removed 5 bases at V and 7 bases at J, with 12 bases between. As DNA, the CDR3 is TGTGCCAGCAGCCCCGGACAGACGAACATTCAGTACTTC. This encodes CASSPGQTNIQYF. Together with reference TRBV11-3 and TRBJ2-4, the CDR3 gives the full variable domain: EAGVVQSPRYKIIEKKQPVAFWCNPISGHNTLYWYLQNLGQGPELLIRYENEEAVDDSQLPKDRFSAERLKGVDSTLKIQPAELGDSAVYLCASSPGQTNIQYFGAGTRLSVL.

The rearrangement joins TRBV9 to TRBJ2-7; D may be TRBD1 (6 bases). Germline V lookup: CDR1 SGDLS, CDR2 YYNGEE. The CDR3 is 13 amino acids. The germline V and J ends were trimmed by 0 bases and 5 bases, with 9 bases remaining between them. CDR3 bases: TGTGCCAGCAGCGTAGTAGGGGGAGACGAGCAGTACTTC. It yields the protein CASSVVGGDEQYF.

V gene TRBV6-6 combines with J gene TRBJ2-3; a weak D match, TRBD2 (5 bases). The CDR3 loop spans 16 amino acids. The germline gives CDR1 MNHNY, CDR2 SVGAGI (reference sequence). The V and J ends lost 0 bases and 2 bases respectively, with 12 bases between them. CDR3 bases: TGTGCCAGCAGTTACTCGGTAAGCGGAAACACAGATACGCAGTATTTT. Protein: CASSYSVSGNTDTQYF.

The chain uses TRBV28 and TRBJ2-5; TRBD2 matches at 8 bases. V shed 3 bases, J shed 5 bases, and the junction held 11 bases outside the gene matches. The germline CDR1 and CDR2 sequences are MDHEN and SYDVKM. The CDR3 extends over 16 amino acids. CDR3 amino acids: CASSLVGGGLQETQYF. The CDR3 nucleotides are TGTGCCAGCAGTTTGGTTGGCGGGGGGCTCCAGGAGACCCAGTACTTC. Together with reference TRBV28 and TRBJ2-5, the CDR3 gives the full variable domain: DVKVTQSSRYLVKRTGEKVFLECVQDMDHENMFWYRQDPGLGLRLIYFSYDVKMKEKGDIPEGYSVSREKKERFSLILESASTNQTSMYLCASSLVGGGLQETQYFGPGTRLLVL.